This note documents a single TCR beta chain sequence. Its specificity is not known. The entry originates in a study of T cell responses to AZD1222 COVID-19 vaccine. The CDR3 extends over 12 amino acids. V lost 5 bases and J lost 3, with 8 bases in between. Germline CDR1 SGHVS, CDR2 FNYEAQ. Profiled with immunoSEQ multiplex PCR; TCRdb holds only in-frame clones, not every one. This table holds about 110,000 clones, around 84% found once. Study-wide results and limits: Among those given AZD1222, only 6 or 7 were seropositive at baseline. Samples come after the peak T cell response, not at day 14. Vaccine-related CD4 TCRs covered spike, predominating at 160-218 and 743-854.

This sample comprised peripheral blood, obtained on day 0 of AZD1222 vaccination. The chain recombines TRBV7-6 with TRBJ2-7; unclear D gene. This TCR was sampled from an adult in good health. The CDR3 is CASSPGGYEQYF. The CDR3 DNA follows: TGTGCCAGCAGCCCAGGCGGCTACGAGCAGTACTTC.